A single sample gave rise to the 8 T cell receptor beta chains below, sequenced in a study of vaccination and CD4 T cells after COVID-19. Antigens for these TCRs are unknown. The Oncomine TCR Beta short-read assay was applied to DNA of cultured CD4+ T cells. Each CDR3 protein gets one entry after TCRdb re-called the PCR reads with MiXCR. The sample yields some 14,000 distinct CDR3 sequences, around half seen once. The treatment: approximately nine-day PBMC culture with coronavirus spike peptide pools or control peptides (ViraFEST assay). Material: CD4+ T cells from blood, cultured in vitro. The source of these receptors is a human donor who had recovered from COVID-19.

The V call is TRBV5-1, the J call TRBJ1-1; weak D call: TRBD1 (5 bases). Deletions cut 2 bases from V and 1 base from J, with 6 bases between. The CDR3 runs to 13 residues. Germline V lookup: CDR1 SGHRS, CDR2 YFSETQ. CDR3 nucleotides: TGCGCCAGCAGCTTTGGGGGGAACACTGAAGCTTTCTTT. The encoded protein is CASSFGGNTEAFF.

This clonotype showed up just a few times. The chain joins TRBV20-1 to TRBJ2-1; 8 bases agree with TRBD2. The CDR3 contains 14 residues. In germline, CDR1 is DFQATT, CDR2 SNEGSKA (reference sequence). V dropped 6 bases and J dropped 8; count of bases not matched to a gene: 12. CDR3 DNA sequence: TGCAGTGCCGACCCGGGACTAGGTATGCATGAGCAGTTCTTC. Amino acids: CSADPGLGMHEQFF.

This rearrangement joins TRBV6-1 to TRBJ2-2; 9 positions match TRBD2. The CDR3 is 15 amino acids. The V segment lost 5 bases and the J segment 4 bases; nucleotides outside the gene matches: 5. Germline CDR1 MNHNS, CDR2 SASEGT. DNA of the CDR3: TGTGCCAGCAGTACCGGGACTAGCATCACCGGGGAGCTGTTTTTT. This sequence encodes CASSTGTSITGELFF.

This clonotype has more than one count but fewer than ten. The chain employs TRBV29-1 and TRBJ2-5; the match to TRBD2 covers 9 bases. Germline trimming cut 7 bases from V and 4 bases from J; bases unmatched to any gene: 7. CDR1 is SQVTM, CDR2 ANQGSEA, per germline. This CDR3 is 13 amino acids long. CDR3 residues: CSGSGSGVETQYF. The CDR3 nucleotides are TGCAGCGGTAGCGGGAGCGGCGTAGAGACCCAGTACTTC.

The sample holds a few counts of this clonotype. The chain is built from TRBV20-1 and TRBJ2-3, with TRBD2 matching 9 bases. CDR1 is DFQATT, CDR2 SNEGSKA, per germline (reference sequence). This CDR3 contains 14 residues. With 6 bases clipped from V and 0 bases from J, the junction kept 4 bases outside the gene matches. The CDR3, as DNA: TGCAGTGCGAGACTAGCGGCTAGCACAGATACGCAGTATTTT. Translating gives CSARLAASTDTQYF.

This clonotype has more than one count but fewer than ten. V and J are TRBV2 and TRBJ2-7; D perhaps matches TRBD1 (7 bases). Germline V CDR1 and CDR2: SNHLY, FYNNEI. Trimming took off 8 bases at V and 2 bases at J, with 19 bases between the two ends. This CDR3 comprises 15 residues. In DNA, the CDR3 is TGTGCCAGCGCAAGGGCGGGACAGTTAACCTACGAGCAGTACTTC. This encodes CASARAGQLTYEQYF.

The chain links TRBV7-6 to TRBJ1-6, with 7 positions matching TRBD1. CDR1 and CDR2 from the germline V gene are SGHVS and FNYEAQ. V lost 4 bases to trimming and J lost 7 bases; unmatched junction nucleotides: 4. The CDR3 consists of 14 residues. CDR3 protein: CASSSGQPNSPLHF. The DNA of the CDR3 is TGTGCCAGCAGCTCGGGACAGCCAAATTCACCCCTCCACTTT.

Note on this clonotype: At one boundary the junction diverges from the germline segment, which might be a read error. The rearrangement joins TRBV6-1 to TRBJ2-5, with 8 bases fitting TRBD2. The germline gives CDR1 MNHNS, CDR2 SASEGT. The CDR3 is made up of 13 amino acids. The CDR3 region has the DNA TGCGCCAGCGCCCGGGGGGGAGGAGAGACCCAGTACTTC. Its translation: CASARGGGETQYF.